This T cell receptor beta chain appears in the sequencing data of a study of blood T cell repertoires in COVID-19. Study background: The samples span acute and convalescent COVID-19 from the United States, Italy and Spain. From T cells, B-cell-depleted T cells, or PBMCs came the material, which was cDNA or gDNA.

This CDR3 is built from 13 residues. Between the trimmed V and J ends, which lost 3 bases and 6 bases, there was a span of 6 bases. Germline lookup yields CDR1 MNHEY and CDR2 SMNVEV (reference sequence). Original data processing: Using reference gene primer amplification, nucleated cell counts were estimated. TCRdb's table, derived via immunoSEQ multiplex PCR, lists solely in-frame clones and lacks some. That table gives V, J and clone size, and the DNA gave D and trimming. The repertoire includes 55,000 to 70,000 clones, around three quarters of them detected once, and about 25% sits in the top ten.

This TCR came from a human donor in a cohort sampled during active COVID-19. V is TRBV27 and J is TRBJ1-6; D uncertain. Sequencing input: peripheral blood. CDR3 in DNA: TGTGCCAGCAGTTTCCCCGGTAATTCACCCCTCCACTTT. Protein: CASSFPGNSPLHF.